This T cell receptor beta chain was retrieved from a study of cytomegalovirus exposure and HLA in healthy donors (dated by TCRdb to 2016 to 2017). Regarding the research as a whole: In an earlier analysis of about 560 of the donors, around 300 Gb of sequence data and some 100 million unique TCR beta sequences from some 170 million T cells were reported. An early release covering more than 500 HLA-typed donors comprised about 300 gigabases of sequencing data and around 86 million unique TCR sequences. Among the roughly 370 genotyped donors, more than 70% belonged to the genetic ancestry cluster associated with self-reported Caucasian donors. Among roughly 400 genotyped donors of the cohort, an average of approximately 240,000 unique TCR beta nucleotide sequences was sequenced per donor, of which approximately 19% were non-productive. Genome-wide SNP genotypes for about 65% of the roughly 670 donors were used in a later genetic analysis, which treated that subset as a discovery cohort. Along with the approximately 620-subject first cohort, a separate validation cohort of over a hundred different subjects was used. To study patterns of TCR occurrence, a later analysis re-analyzed previously published TCR beta repertoires from several hundred donors and added high-resolution HLA genotyping. All discovery cohort repertoires had been generated using a single sequencing platform. Alongside the repertoire data, information on donor age, sex, ethnicity and CMV serostatus was compiled. High-throughput TCR immunosequencing, statistical association of individual TCRs with disease status, and machine learning were combined to predict cytomegalovirus infection status. Using immunosequencing, the study profiled T cell repertoires from about 620 subjects and related those repertoires to cytomegalovirus serostatus. About 5 DR-DQ haplotypes were handled as single units for association and clustering, since linkage in the cohort was strong. An earlier analysis of 450 to 750 of the donors used high-throughput TCR beta sequencing to judge whether each TCR beta V gene segment behaved as functional or pseudogenic. Rather than drawing on any new phenotypic data, the later analysis identified candidate immune exposures from TCR beta sequences and the way those sequences occurred across donors. HLA typing included class I and class II loci at four-digit resolution. Typing coverage varied by locus: roughly 620-630 donors for A, B, C, DRB1 and DQB1; roughly 560 for DQA1; about 600 for DPA1; fewer than 480 for DPB1. The study was designed to test whether signatures of past pathogen exposure could be identified by cataloging public T cell receptors.

Trimming leaves V shorter by 4 bases and J shorter by 4 bases, with the junction holding 8 bases beyond the gene matches. The germline V gene sets CDR1 to SNHLY and CDR2 to FYNNEI. The CDR3 runs 16 residues from the cysteine to the phenylalanine. Here the CDR3 DNA is all that survives: 48 bases in frame from base 1. Preparation of the library involved the immunoSEQ multiplex PCR assay. The multiplex PCR relied on a mix of 60 forward primers for TCR Vbeta segments and 13 reverse primers for TCR Jbeta segments. The CDR3 region of rearranged TCR beta genes was amplified from genomic DNA with a multiplex PCR assay. The Illumina HiSeq System was used to sequence the amplified TCR beta libraries as 87-base-pair reads. Per the source publication's procedure: In a later analysis, tens of millions of unique TCR beta chains were counted across the 650 to 750 repertoires, and roughly 11 million of these chains were shared by at least two donors. To remove PCR and sequencing errors, raw reads were error-corrected and collapsed into unique sequences using a nearest-neighbor algorithm that merged closely related sequences. CDR3 sequences were aligned to IMGT reference sequences to assign V, D and J gene segments. For a sequence to be retained, a match of at least six nucleotides to both a V gene segment and a J gene segment was required. A rearrangement was called productive if the CDR3 had no stop codons and remained in frame with V and J, and every other rearrangement was called non-productive. Following IMGT convention, CDR3 was defined as the stretch from the second conserved V-encoded cysteine up to the conserved J-encoded phenylalanine. In an earlier analysis of some 550 of the donors, sequences lacking an unambiguous match to a single V gene segment were excluded. In an earlier analysis of 587 of the donors, a V segment was called functional when productive rearrangements were above 56.7%, and segregating when the standard deviation between donors exceeded 5%. To diagnose cytomegalovirus status from the catalog of TCR beta chain sequences, a statistical classification framework was built. In a later analysis, V and J genes were assigned by comparing TCR nucleotide sequences against IMGT/GENE-DB human TR gene sequences. The TCRdist pipeline was used in a later analysis to assign CDR3 sequences and most-parsimonious VDJ recombination scenarios. A later analysis defined each TCR beta chain by its CDR3 amino acid sequence plus V-gene family, and excluded reads lacking a unique V-gene family. As a way to deal with suspected cross-contamination and a sequencing artifact, a later analysis dropped roughly 620 nucleotide sequences that were highly shared and had low generation probability. In a later analysis, a clonal expansion index was calculated for each public chain from normalized within-repertoire ranks of inferred template counts. A later analysis computed generation probabilities with a VDJ recombination model fitted to out-of-frame rearrangements, and checked the results against IGoR. A later analysis scored TCR-TCR, TCR-HLA and TCR-CMV co-occurrence with hypergeometric tests, applying a repertoire-size bias correction to TCR pairs. To estimate false discovery rates, a later analysis permuted the HLA or CMV assignments 20 times. A later analysis grouped co-occurring TCRs with DBSCAN, adding TCRdist sequence similarity when clustering within HLA-allele-positive subsets. For co-occurrence clustering, repertoires with fewer than 30,000 or more than 120,000 public chains were excluded, along with roughly 5 repertoires with anomalous nucleotide sharing. TCRdb stores this immuneACCESS table with in-frame sequences only. Part of the clones is absent; in the studies checked, under half of the shortfall reflects unresolved V genes, and no reason is known for the rest. That table gives V, J and clone size, and the DNA gave D and trimming. Present in this sample are some 100,000 clones, roughly 72% of which were seen just once. In total, the top ten clones hold roughly 11% of the sample.

Points the paper makes about the study in general: When HLA alleles, especially DR and DQ, strongly co-occurred, TCR associations were difficult to assign to individual alleles. A further reported finding was that TCR beta sequences accurately predicted the HLA-A and HLA-B alleles for most subjects in the first cohort. The classifier was reported to diagnose cytomegalovirus status with high specificity and sensitivity in both the original and validation cohorts. Some IMGT-functional V segments, including TRBV6-2 and TRBV6-3, could not be distinguished by the 87-base-pair reads and were therefore excluded. The authors suggested that the approach could potentially be extended to other disease states and immunological phenotypes. Specific HLA alleles were associated with roughly 17,000 TCR beta sequences at a false discovery rate of 0.05 in a later analysis. Immune exposure information for the cohort was limited to CMV serostatus. In a later analysis, several top co-occurrence clusters were reported to appear linked to parvovirus B19, influenza, CMV and Epstein-Barr virus. A later analysis found that HLA-associated TCR beta chains were more clonally expanded and had lower generation probabilities than equally common non-associated chains. In an earlier analysis of around 600 of the donors, most TCR beta V segments were observed in productive rearrangements about 87% or about 30% of the time, broadly matching IMGT annotations. Sequencing depth was assumed to be roughly uniform across donors in the presence/absence analyses, though that assumption may not hold. A total of 164 TCR beta chains were listed by the study as associated with cytomegalovirus. V-gene and J-gene trimming of TCR beta chains was associated with a missense DCLRE1C variant in a later genetic analysis, and the association was replicated in an independent cohort. A few of the identified cytomegalovirus-associated TCR beta chains were confirmed in vitro to be specific for cytomegalovirus antigens. Because HLA typing was unavailable for some donors at each locus, only the typed subset was used in association tests. Most TCR sequences were seen in very few donors, while some public TCRs were found in many individuals. In a later genetic analysis, fewer N-insertions in productive TCRs were reported among donors in an Asian-associated ancestry cluster than the 666-donor mean. In a later analysis, TCR association rates were found to vary across HLA loci, with the most associated TCRs seen for DRB1 alleles and the fewest for HLA-C alleles. The earlier analysis of approximately 560 of the donors excluded 15 to 20 rarely observed V segments, including chromosome 9 orphons, because counts were too low. A cluster of highly shared sequence variants was judged likely to be a technical artifact of the sequencing pipeline. Correlated functional status among segregating V segments might reflect linkage disequilibrium, but an unknown experimental factor could not be ruled out. According to a later analysis, most CMV-associated TCR beta chains appeared to be HLA-restricted, and the HLA associations seemed to be driven largely by CMV exposure. The cohort was sequenced for TCR beta chains only, and without alpha or paired-chain data the features that could be detected were limited.

As concerns this clone: Its cognate antigen has yet to be identified. No base quality information exists; no much larger clone differs at one position.

The cohort was made up of about 670 healthy bone marrow donors. All cohort members were sampled while nominally healthy, although unrecorded immune exposures were likely present. The donor tested CMV seropositive and was one of the 289 seropositive cohort members. Each donor provided a peripheral blood sample, and peripheral blood mononuclear cells were used for TCR beta sequencing. The Qiagen DNeasy Blood Extraction Kit was used to extract genomic DNA from the blood cell samples. Input material: PBMCs. This clonotype was sampled from a woman between 45 and 65 years old in good health and CMV-seropositive. The chain is assembled from TRBV2 and TRBJ2-3; TRBD1 aligns with 10 central bases. The DNA is as follows: TGTGCCAGCAGTGCGGAGGGACAGGGGCCCCCAGATACGCAGTATTTT. Its protein reads: CASSAEGQGPPDTQYF.